Sequencing of this TCR beta chain was carried out in a study of blood T cell repertoires in COVID-19. The V gene's germline CDR1 is KGHDR and CDR2 SFDVKD. J gave up 4 bases and V 5 bases, and 9 bases lay outside the gene matches. This CDR3 is 17 amino acids long. TCRdb's table, derived via immunoSEQ multiplex PCR, lists solely in-frame clones and lacks some. This sample has fewer than 120,000 clones, with about 80% found just once. This receptor was identified in a woman of 80 years or more with active or convalescent COVID-19. The sequenced sample was peripheral blood. The chain combines TRBV24-1 with TRBJ2-3; 12 bases agree with TRBD2. The CDR3 nucleotides read TGTGCCACCAGTGGGACTAGCGGGGTCGGGGGGGCAGATACGCAGTATTTT. This gives the protein CATSGTSGVGGADTQYF.